This T cell receptor (beta chain) was recorded in a study of blood T cell repertoires in COVID-19. Turning to the study itself: T cells, B-cell-depleted T cells, or PBMCs provided the cDNA or gDNA that served as material.

Original handling: Reference gene primers were amplified, and this amplification served to estimate nucleated cell counts. Profiling relied on immunoSEQ multiplex PCR, and the TCRdb table lists in-frame clones only, not all of them. Clonal size and the V and J genes are those of that table, whereas D and trimming came from the DNA. The repertoire holds about 140,000 clones, around 73% seen once, with about a tenth in the top ten. This clone was detected only a few times. The CDR3 totals 16 residues. Between the trimmed V and J ends, which lost 7 bases and 0 bases, there was a span of 18 bases. Germline lookup yields CDR1 LNHDA and CDR2 SQIVND (reference sequence).

The chain couples TRBV19 to TRBJ1-2; D is possibly TRBD1 (5 bases). The sequence derives from a man in his 60s who had recovered from COVID-19. Sequencing was done on a sample of peripheral blood. The CDR3 DNA reads TGTGCCAGTAATAAGGCCGGGACTTTCGCTAACTATGGCTACACCTTC. Translating gives CASNKAGTFANYGYTF.